A single T cell receptor beta chain is shown here with its context. Antigen unknown. The table came from immunoSEQ multiplex PCR; TCRdb's copy has only in-frame clones and leaves some out. Among some 150,000 clones listed, around 91% were seen once. The record originates from a study of T cell responses to AZD1222 COVID-19 vaccine. Notes on the study in general: Vaccine-related CD4 TCRs covered spike, predominating at 160-218 and 743-854.

CDR3 length: 16 residues. Losses at the gene ends were 5 bases for V and 4 bases for J; bases not matched to a gene: 11. Germline CDR1 and CDR2: LNHDA and SQIVND (reference sequence). The sequencing used peripheral blood, collected on day 0 of AZD1222 vaccination. The sequence was obtained from an adult in good health. The chain has TRBV19 and TRBJ2-1; 7 bases align to TRBD2. The CDR3 DNA follows: TGTGCCAGTAGTGACATCGACGGGAGGTCGTACAATGAGCAGTTCTTC. It encodes CASSDIDGRSYNEQFF.